A selection of T cell receptor beta chains follows, all from one sample in a study of shared clonotypes between healthy human individuals. The table came from immunoSEQ multiplex PCR; TCRdb's copy has only in-frame clones and leaves some out. The sample has 85,000 to 100,000 clones, approximately 70% seen once. The source material was memory CD8+ T cells sorted from blood. Source of these receptors: a young man in good health. CDR3s include the opening cysteine and the closing phenylalanine or tryptophan.

j_call v_call cdr3_aa
TRBJ1-1 TRBV5-1 CASSLPSPAAEAFF
TRBJ1-3 TRBV29-1 CSVILSGNTIYF
TRBJ2-1 TRBV7-8 CASSLVAGGASDEQFF
TRBJ2-7 TRBV21-1 CASSHGRRTHSRAYEQYF
TRBJ1-5 TRBV14 CASSQAGTGSNQPQHF
TRBJ2-7 TRBV2 CASSGISYEQYF
TRBJ2-5 TRBV29-1 CSVLGLQETQYF
TRBJ2-7 TRBV6-1 CASSEYWGSLYEQYF
TRBJ2-7 TRBV6-5 CASSYSTAGVNYEQYF
TRBJ2-6 TRBV18 CASSPQGISGANVLTF
TRBJ2-6 TRBV5-1 CASSRTGTGANVLTF
TRBJ1-2 TRBV6-1 CASSERPNYGYTF
TRBJ2-5 TRBV27 CASSFGEQETQYF
TRBJ1-4 TRBV28 CASSLSRGLMQKLFF
TRBJ2-1 TRBV7-7 CASSLEGTLQFF
TRBJ2-7 TRBV6-4 CASSEEVAGAHEQYF
TRBJ2-1 TRBV7-9 CASSGYRGSSYNEQFF
TRBJ2-6 TRBV28 CASSLISGTGGVSGANVLTF
TRBJ2-4 TRBV11-2 CASSTRSSGVAKNIQYF
TRBJ2-2 TRBV25-1 CASSGTPDPGELFF
TRBJ1-5 TRBV28 CASSLYQGDQPQHF
TRBJ2-1 TRBV19 CASSHRDRDFGQFF
TRBJ2-7 TRBV6-5 CASSYSERDEQYF
TRBJ1-2 TRBV7-9 CASSLVTEAYGYTF
TRBJ1-1 TRBV27 CASPPGKMNTEAFF
TRBJ1-5 TRBV28 CASSFRGARDQPQHF
TRBJ2-3 TRBV6-1 CASSVRLAGDRNTQYF
TRBJ2-7 TRBV7-2 CASSLGNRDSKQYF
TRBJ1-4 TRBV5-5 CASSLREAETNEKLFF
TRBJ1-4 TRBV5-1 CASSLEGDRFNEKLFF
TRBJ2-7 TRBV29-1 CSAGTGGSSYEQYF
TRBJ1-5 TRBV11-2 CASSLEGYSNQPQHF
TRBJ2-5 TRBV15 CATSSGFWEETQYF
TRBJ2-3 TRBV6-6 CASESLDTTDTQYF
TRBJ1-5 TRBV5-8 CASSSRQGQGMGNQPQHF
TRBJ2-7 TRBV7-9 CASSRRRTGVNEQYF
TRBJ2-7 TRBV7-9 CASSLESEQYF
TRBJ1-2 TRBV7-2 CASSWTGGYGYTF
TRBJ2-2 TRBV4-1 CASSQGASGSVDTGELFF
TRBJ2-2 TRBV14 CASSQDLGHYTGELFF
TRBJ1-5 TRBV4-1 CASSQGTGTQPQHF
TRBJ2-7 TRBV5-1 CASSQGAEAYEQYF
TRBJ2-7 TRBV2 CASSLRDRGRGEQYF
TRBJ2-3 TRBV2 CASLGREDSTDTQYF
TRBJ2-5 TRBV7-2 CASSRRKGETQYF
TRBJ1-2 TRBV6-1 CASTLKDDSFYGYTF
TRBJ1-4 TRBV28 CASSTRTGWDEKLFF